The following is a T cell receptor beta chain sequence with its context. As yet, its antigen is unknown. The PCR employed 60 Vbeta primers together with 13 Jbeta primers. The data were produced by immunoSEQ multiplex PCR, yet TCRdb's version contains in-frame clones alone and is incomplete. The sample records around 120,000 clones, approximately 78% being singletons. Trimming at V came to 3 bases and at J to 6 bases, leaving 8 bases not matched to a gene. This CDR3 region has 15 residues. Germline V gene lookup returns CDR1 KGHSH and CDR2 LQKENI. The data derive from a study of cytomegalovirus exposure and HLA in healthy donors. Study conclusions and caveats: Versus the roughly 670-donor mean, an Asian-associated ancestry cluster reportedly showed fewer N-insertions in a later analysis.

The chain recombines TRBV18 with TRBJ2-3; 8 nucleotides agree with TRBD1. The sequencing input was PBMCs. The clonotype comes from a woman aged 25 to 39 in good health and CMV-seropositive. The CDR3 nucleotides are TGTGCCAGCTCACCGAGGACAGGGTTTTCGGATACGCAGTATTTT. Translation: CASSPRTGFSDTQYF.